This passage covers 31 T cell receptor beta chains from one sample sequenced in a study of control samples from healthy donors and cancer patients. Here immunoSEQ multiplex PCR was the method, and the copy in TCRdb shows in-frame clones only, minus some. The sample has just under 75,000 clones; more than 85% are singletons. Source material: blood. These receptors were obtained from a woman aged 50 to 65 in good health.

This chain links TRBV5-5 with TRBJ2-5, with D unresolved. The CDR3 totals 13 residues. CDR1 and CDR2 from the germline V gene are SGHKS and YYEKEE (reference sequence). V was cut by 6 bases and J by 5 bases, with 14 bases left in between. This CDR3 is CASNLIGSETQYF. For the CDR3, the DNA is TGTGCCAGCAACCTGATCGGTTCCGAGACCCAGTACTTC.

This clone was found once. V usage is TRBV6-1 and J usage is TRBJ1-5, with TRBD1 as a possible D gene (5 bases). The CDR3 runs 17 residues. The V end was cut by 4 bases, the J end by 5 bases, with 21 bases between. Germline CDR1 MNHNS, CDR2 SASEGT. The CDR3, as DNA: TGTGCCAGCAGTGCCCTCTCGATCCACAGGACCTATCAGCCCCAGCATTTT. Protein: CASSALSIHRTYQPQHF.

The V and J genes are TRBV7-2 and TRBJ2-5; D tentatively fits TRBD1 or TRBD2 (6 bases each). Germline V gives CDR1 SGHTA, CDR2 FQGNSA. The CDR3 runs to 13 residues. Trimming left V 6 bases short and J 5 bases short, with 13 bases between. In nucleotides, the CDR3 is TGTGCCAGCAGTAGAAAGGGGGGCGAGACCCAGTACTTC. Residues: CASSRKGGETQYF.

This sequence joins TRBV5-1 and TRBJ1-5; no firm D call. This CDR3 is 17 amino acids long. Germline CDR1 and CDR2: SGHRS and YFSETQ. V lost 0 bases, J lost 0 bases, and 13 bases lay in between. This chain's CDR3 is CASSLEGGPYSNQPQHF. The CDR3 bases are TGCGCCAGCAGCTTGGAGGGTGGGCCTTATAGCAATCAGCCCCAGCATTTT.

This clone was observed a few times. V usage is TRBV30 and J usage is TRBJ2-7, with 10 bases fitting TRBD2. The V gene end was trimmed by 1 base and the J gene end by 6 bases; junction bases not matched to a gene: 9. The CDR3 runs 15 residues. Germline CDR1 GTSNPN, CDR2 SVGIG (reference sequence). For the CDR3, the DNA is TGTGCCTGGAGTGAAAGCGCTAGCGGGAGCGGCGAGCAGTACTTC. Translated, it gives CAWSESASGSGEQYF.

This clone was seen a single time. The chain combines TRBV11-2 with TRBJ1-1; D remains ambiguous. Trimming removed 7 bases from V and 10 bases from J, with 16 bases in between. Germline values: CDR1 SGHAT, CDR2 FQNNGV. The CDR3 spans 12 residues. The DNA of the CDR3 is TGTGCCAGCACCCTCTCCCGGTCTGGAGCTTTCTTT. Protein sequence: CASTLSRSGAFF.

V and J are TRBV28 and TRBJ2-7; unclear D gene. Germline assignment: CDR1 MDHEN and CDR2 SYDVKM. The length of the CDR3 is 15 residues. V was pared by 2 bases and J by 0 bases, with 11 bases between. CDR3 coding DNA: TGTGCCAGCAGTTTAGAACAAGAGAGCTCCTACGAGCAGTACTTC. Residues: CASSLEQESSYEQYF. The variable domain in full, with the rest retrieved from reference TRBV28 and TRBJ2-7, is DVKVTQSSRYLVKRTGEKVFLECVQDMDHENMFWYRQDPGLGLRLIYFSYDVKMKEKGDIPEGYSVSREKKERFSLILESASTNQTSMYLCASSLEQESSYEQYFGPGTRLTVT.

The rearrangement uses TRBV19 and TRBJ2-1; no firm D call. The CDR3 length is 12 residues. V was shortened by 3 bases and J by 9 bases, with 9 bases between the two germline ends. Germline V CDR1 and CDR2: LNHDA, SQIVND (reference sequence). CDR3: CASSINLGEQFF. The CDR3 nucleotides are TGTGCCAGTAGTATCAATTTGGGTGAGCAGTTCTTC.

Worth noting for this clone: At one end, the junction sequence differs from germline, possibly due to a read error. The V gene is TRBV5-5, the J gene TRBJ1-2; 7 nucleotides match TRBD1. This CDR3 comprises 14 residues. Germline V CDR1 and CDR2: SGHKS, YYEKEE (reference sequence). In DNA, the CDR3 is TGTGCCAGCAGCCAACTACAGGGGAACTCTGGCTACACCTTC. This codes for CASSQLQGNSGYTF.

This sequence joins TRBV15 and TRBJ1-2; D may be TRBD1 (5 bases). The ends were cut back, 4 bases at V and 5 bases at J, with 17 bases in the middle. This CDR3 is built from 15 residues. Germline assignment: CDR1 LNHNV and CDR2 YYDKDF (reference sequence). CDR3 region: CATSTQAGGIYGYTF. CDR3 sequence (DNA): TGTGCCACCAGCACTCAGGCGGGGGGGATATATGGCTACACCTTC.

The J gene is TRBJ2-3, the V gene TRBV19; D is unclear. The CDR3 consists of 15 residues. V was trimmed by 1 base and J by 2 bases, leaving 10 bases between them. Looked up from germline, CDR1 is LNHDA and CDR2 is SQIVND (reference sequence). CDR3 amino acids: CASSIGGWPTDTQYF. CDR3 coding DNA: TGTGCCAGTAGTATAGGTGGATGGCCCACAGATACGCAGTATTTT.

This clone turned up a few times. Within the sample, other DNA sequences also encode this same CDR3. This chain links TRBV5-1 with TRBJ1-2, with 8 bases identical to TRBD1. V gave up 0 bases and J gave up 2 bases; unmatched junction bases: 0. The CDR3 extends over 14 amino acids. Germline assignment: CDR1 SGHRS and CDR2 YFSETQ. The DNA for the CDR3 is TGCGCCAGCAGCTTGGGACAGGGGAACTATGGCTACACCTTC. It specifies CASSLGQGNYGYTF.

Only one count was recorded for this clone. The CDR3 loop reads CASSSTGGNQETQYF. CDR3 nucleotide sequence: TGTGCCAGCAGCTCAACAGGGGGGAACCAAGAGACCCAGTACTTC. The genes are TRBV7-3 and TRBJ2-5; 8 bases fit TRBD1. The V segment lost 4 bases and the J segment 0 bases; nucleotides outside the gene matches: 4. The CDR3 is made up of 15 amino acids. Germline assignment: CDR1 SGHTA and CDR2 FQGTGA. Variable domain in full (rest from reference TRBV7-3 and TRBJ2-5): GAGVSQTPSNKVTEKGKYVELRCDPISGHTALYWYRQSLGQGPEFLIYFQGTGAADDSGLPNDRFFAVRPEGSVSTLKIQRTERGDSAVYLCASSSTGGNQETQYFGPGTRLLVL.

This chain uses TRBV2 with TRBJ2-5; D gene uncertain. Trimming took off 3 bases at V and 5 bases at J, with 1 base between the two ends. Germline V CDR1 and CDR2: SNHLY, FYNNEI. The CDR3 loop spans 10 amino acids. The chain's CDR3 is CASSDETQYF. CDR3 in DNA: TGTGCCAGCAGTGACGAGACCCAGTACTTC.

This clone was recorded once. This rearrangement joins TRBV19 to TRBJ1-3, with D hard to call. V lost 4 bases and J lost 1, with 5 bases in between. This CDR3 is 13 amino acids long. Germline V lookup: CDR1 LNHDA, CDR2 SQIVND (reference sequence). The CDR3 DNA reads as TGTGCCAGTAGTACAGCGTCTGGAAACACCATATATTTT. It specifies CASSTASGNTIYF. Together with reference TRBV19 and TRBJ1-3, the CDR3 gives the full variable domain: DGGITQSPKYLFRKEGQNVTLSCEQNLNHDAMYWYRQDPGQGLRLIYYSQIVNDFQKGDIAEGYSVSREKKESFPLTVTSAQKNPTAFYLCASSTASGNTIYFGEGSWLTVV.

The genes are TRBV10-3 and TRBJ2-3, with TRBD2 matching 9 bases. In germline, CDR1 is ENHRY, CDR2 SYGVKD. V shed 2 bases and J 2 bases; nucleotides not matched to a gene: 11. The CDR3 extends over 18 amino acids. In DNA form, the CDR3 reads TGTGCCATCAGTGAGAGGAGGGAGACTAGCGGATTCACAGATACGCAGTATTTT. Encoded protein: CAISERRETSGFTDTQYF.

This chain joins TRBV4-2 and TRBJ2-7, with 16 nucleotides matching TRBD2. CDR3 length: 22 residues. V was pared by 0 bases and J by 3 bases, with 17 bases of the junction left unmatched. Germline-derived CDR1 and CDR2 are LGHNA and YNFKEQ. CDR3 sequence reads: CASSQDSLGRGLAGGRLYEQYF. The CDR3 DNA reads TGTGCCAGCAGCCAAGATAGTCTGGGGCGGGGACTAGCGGGAGGGAGGCTCTACGAGCAGTACTTC.

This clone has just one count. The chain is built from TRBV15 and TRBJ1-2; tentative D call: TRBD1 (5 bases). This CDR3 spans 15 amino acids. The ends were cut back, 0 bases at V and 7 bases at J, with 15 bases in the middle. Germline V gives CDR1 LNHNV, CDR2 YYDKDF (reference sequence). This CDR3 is CATSRDRGASSGYTF. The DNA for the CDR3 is TGTGCCACCAGCAGAGATAGGGGCGCCTCGAGTGGCTACACCTTC. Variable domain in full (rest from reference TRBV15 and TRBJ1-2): DAMVIQNPRYQVTQFGKPVTLSCSQTLNHNVMYWYQQKSSQAPKLLFHYYDKDFNNEADTPDNFQSRRPNTSFCFLDIRSPGLGDTAMYLCATSRDRGASSGYTFGSGTRLTVV.

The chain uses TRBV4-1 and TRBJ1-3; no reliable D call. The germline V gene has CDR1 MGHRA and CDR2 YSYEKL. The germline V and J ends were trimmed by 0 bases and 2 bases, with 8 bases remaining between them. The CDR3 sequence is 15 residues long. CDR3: CASSQERTTGNTIYF. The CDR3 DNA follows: TGCGCCAGCAGCCAAGAGCGTACGACTGGAAACACCATATATTTT.

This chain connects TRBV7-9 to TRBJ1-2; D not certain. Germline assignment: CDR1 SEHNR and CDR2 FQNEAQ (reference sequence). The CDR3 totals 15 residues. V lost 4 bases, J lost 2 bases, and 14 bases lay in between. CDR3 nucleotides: TGTGCCAGCAGCTCACCCGCGACGGGAAACTATGGCTACACCTTC. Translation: CASSSPATGNYGYTF.

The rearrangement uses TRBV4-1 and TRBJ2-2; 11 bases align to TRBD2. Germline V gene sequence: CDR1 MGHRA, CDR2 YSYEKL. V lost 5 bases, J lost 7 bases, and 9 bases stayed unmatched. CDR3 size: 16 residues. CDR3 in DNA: TGCGCCAGCAGCAACGGACTAGCGGGTAATCTCGGGGAGCTGTTTTTT. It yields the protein CASSNGLAGNLGELFF.

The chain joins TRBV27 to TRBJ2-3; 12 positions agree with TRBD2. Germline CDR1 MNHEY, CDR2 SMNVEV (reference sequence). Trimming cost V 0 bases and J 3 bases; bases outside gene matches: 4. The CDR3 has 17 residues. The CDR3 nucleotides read TGTGCCAGCAGTTTATCTTTTGGGACTAGCGGGACAGATACGCAGTATTTT. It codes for CASSLSFGTSGTDTQYF.

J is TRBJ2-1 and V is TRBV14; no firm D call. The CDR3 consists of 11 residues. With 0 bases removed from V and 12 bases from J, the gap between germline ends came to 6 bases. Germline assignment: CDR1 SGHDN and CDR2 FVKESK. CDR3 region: CASSQDWGQFF. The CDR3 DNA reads TGTGCCAGCAGCCAAGATTGGGGGCAGTTCTTC. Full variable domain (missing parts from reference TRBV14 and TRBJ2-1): EAGVTQFPSHSVIEKGQTVTLRCDPISGHDNLYWYRRVMGKEIKFLLHFVKESKQDESGMPNNRFLAERTGGTYSTLKVQPAELEDSGVYFCASSQDWGQFFGPGTRLTVL.

The CDR3 coding sequence is TGTGCCAGCAGTAACGGGTACTACACGGCCCAGTACTTC. Translating gives CASSNGYYTAQYF. The chain combines TRBV12-3 or TRBV12-4 with TRBJ2-5; D remains ambiguous. V was clipped by 5 bases and J by 9 bases, with 16 bases between them. This CDR3 is built from 13 residues.

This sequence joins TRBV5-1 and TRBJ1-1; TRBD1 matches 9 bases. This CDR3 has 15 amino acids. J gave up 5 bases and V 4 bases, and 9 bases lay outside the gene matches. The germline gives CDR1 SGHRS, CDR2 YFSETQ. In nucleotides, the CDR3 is TGCGCCAGCAGCGCCTGGGGACAGGGCGTTACTGAAGCTTTCTTT. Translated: CASSAWGQGVTEAFF.

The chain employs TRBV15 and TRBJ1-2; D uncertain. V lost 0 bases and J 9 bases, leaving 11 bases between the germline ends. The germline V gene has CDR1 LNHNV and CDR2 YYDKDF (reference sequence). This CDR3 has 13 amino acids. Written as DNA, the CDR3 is TGTGCCACCAGCAGAGACCTAGGGTCCAGCTACACCTTC. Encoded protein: CATSRDLGSSYTF.

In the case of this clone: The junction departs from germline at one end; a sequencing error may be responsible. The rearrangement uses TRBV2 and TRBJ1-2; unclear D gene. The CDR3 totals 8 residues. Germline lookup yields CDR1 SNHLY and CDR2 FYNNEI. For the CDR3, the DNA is TGTGCCAGCAGCGTTGGGGCCTTC. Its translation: CASSVGAF.

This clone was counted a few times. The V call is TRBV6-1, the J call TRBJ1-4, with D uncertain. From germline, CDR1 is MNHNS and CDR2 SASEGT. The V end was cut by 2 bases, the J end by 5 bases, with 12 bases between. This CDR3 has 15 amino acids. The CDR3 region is CASSETRTLNEKLFF. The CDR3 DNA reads TGTGCCAGCAGTGAAACCCGGACCCTGAATGAAAAACTGTTTTTT.

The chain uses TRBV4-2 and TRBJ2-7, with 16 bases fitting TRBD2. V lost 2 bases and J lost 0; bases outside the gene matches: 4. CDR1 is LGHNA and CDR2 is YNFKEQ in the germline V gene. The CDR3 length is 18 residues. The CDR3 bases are TGTGCCAGCAGCCAACTGGGGACTAGCGGGAGGGGCTCCTACGAGCAGTACTTC. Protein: CASSQLGTSGRGSYEQYF.

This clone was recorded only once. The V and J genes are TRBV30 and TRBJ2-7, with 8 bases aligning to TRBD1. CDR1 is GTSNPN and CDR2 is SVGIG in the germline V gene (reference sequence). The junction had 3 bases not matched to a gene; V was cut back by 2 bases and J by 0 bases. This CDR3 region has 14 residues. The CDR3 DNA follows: TGTGCCTGGAGTCCCGGGACAGGCTCCTACGAGCAGTACTTC. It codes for CAWSPGTGSYEQYF. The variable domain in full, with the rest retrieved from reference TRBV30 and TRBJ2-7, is SQTIHQWPATLVQPVGSPLSLECTVEGTSNPNLYWYRQAAGRGLQLLFYSVGIGQISSEVPQNLSASRPQDRQFILSSKKLLLSDSGFYLCAWSPGTGSYEQYFGPGTRLTVT.

The CDR3 here is CASSPRRVNYGYTF. CDR3 nucleotides: TGTGCCAGCAGCCCTCGACGGGTAAACTATGGCTACACCTTC. This sequence joins TRBV3-1 (or the pseudogene TRBV3-2) and TRBJ1-2; D unclear. V was trimmed by 4 bases and J by 2 bases, leaving 11 bases between them. In germline, CDR1 is LGHDT, CDR2 YNNKEL (reference sequence). The length of the CDR3 is 14 residues.